These 24 T cell receptor beta chains came from one sample sequenced in a study of shared clonotypes between healthy human individuals. Sequencing was performed with immunoSEQ multiplex PCR; in TCRdb, only in-frame clones are kept and a portion is missing. The sample has about 450,000 clones, 70% to 85% seen once. The specimen sequenced was PBMCs. The source is a woman between 40 and 50 years old in good health. Some clones in this sample may be carry-over from other donors' samples.

The chain links TRBV7-8 to TRBJ2-5; the D gene is possibly TRBD1 (6 bases). Per germline, CDR1 SGHVS and CDR2 FQNEAQ. The CDR3 length is 14 residues. The V end lost 4 bases, the J end lost 0 bases, and 9 bases lay between the germline ends. The CDR3 sequence is CASSSTGNQETQYF. The CDR3 DNA sequence: TGTGCCAGCAGCTCCACAGGGAACCAAGAGACCCAGTACTTC.

This clone was observed once. This probably arose from a read error, given a far larger clone one base away. J is TRBJ2-1 and V is TRBV11-3; 8 bases map to TRBD2. Trimming at V came to 7 bases and at J to 5 bases, leaving 7 bases not matched to a gene. The length of the CDR3 is 14 residues. The germline V gene has CDR1 SGHNT and CDR2 YENEEA. CDR3 nucleotide sequence: TGTGCCAGCATCCTTAGCGGGGCGGACAATGAGCAGTTCTTC. Residues: CASILSGADNEQFF.

This sequence joins TRBV7-9 and TRBJ1-1, with D tentatively TRBD1 (5 bases). Between the trimmed V and J ends, which lost 6 bases and 4 bases, there was a span of 15 bases. CDR3 length: 14 residues. Germline-derived CDR1 and CDR2 are SEHNR and FQNEAQ (reference sequence). This chain's CDR3 is CASSLFQGSTEAFF. CDR3 bases: TGTGCCAGCAGTCTATTTCAGGGTTCCACTGAAGCTTTCTTT.

This clone was seen just once. V and J are TRBV28 and TRBJ1-4, with no clear D. Trimming removed 5 bases at V and 7 bases at J, with 8 bases between. The CDR3 loop spans 12 amino acids. Germline V gene data show CDR1 as MDHEN and CDR2 as SYDVKM. The CDR3 loop reads CASSPPVEKLFF. The CDR3 nucleotides are TGTGCCAGCAGTCCCCCCGTTGAAAAACTGTTTTTT.

This clone has a handful of counts. The V gene is TRBV11-2, the J gene TRBJ2-7, with 7 bases aligning to TRBD1. CDR1 and CDR2 from the germline V gene are SGHAT and FQNNGV. V was clipped by 5 bases and J by 5 bases; unmatched bases: 3. The CDR3 loop spans 12 amino acids. The CDR3, as DNA: TGTGCCAGCAGCCCTGACAGGGACGAGCAGTACTTC. As protein: CASSPDRDEQYF. The full variable domain, its missing parts supplied by reference TRBV11-2 and TRBJ2-7, is EAGVAQSPRYKIIEKRQSVAFWCNPISGHATLYWYQQILGQGPKLLIQFQNNGVVDDSQLPKDRFSAERLKGVDSTLKIQPAKLEDSAVYLCASSPDRDEQYFGPGTRLTVT.

The chain has TRBV6-1 and TRBJ2-7; D may be TRBD1 (5 bases). The CDR3 contains 18 residues. Trimming removed 1 base from V and 2 bases from J, with 21 bases in between. Germline CDR1 reads MNHNS; CDR2 reads SASEGT. The DNA of the CDR3 is TGTGCCAGCAGTGAAGTCAGAAAGGGGTGGAGACAGACCTACGAGCAGTACTTC. It translates to CASSEVRKGWRQTYEQYF.

This rearrangement joins TRBV18 to TRBJ1-2, with no clear D. From germline, CDR1 is KGHSH and CDR2 LQKENI. Trimming cost V 2 bases and J 0 bases, with 10 bases left between them. CDR3 size: 15 residues. CDR3 region: CASSPSSDPNYGYTF. The DNA for the CDR3 is TGTGCCAGCTCACCATCTTCAGACCCTAACTATGGCTACACCTTC.

Notes on this clone: Possible read error: a much larger clone is one base away. This rearrangement joins TRBV5-4 to TRBJ2-3, with 9 nucleotides matching TRBD2. This CDR3 has 14 amino acids. V dropped 0 bases and J dropped 4; count of bases not matched to a gene: 0. Germline V gene sequence: CDR1 SGHNT, CDR2 YYREEE (reference sequence). CDR3 DNA sequence: TGTGCCAGCAGCTTGGGCGGGAGGGCAGATACGCAGTATTTT. It is translated as CASSLGGRADTQYF.

The J gene is TRBJ2-2, the V gene TRBV5-6; the match to TRBD2 covers 11 bases. Germline V CDR1 and CDR2: SGHDT, YYEEEE. The V and J ends lost 0 bases and 2 bases, in that order; junction bases with no gene match: 0. The CDR3 has 16 residues. The CDR3 reads CASSLGLAGNTGELFF. The CDR3 region has the DNA TGTGCCAGCAGCTTGGGACTAGCGGGAAACACCGGGGAGCTGTTTTTT.

This clone was detected many times. Different DNA sequences within this sample yield the same CDR3. V and J are TRBV30 and TRBJ2-2, with TRBD2 matching over 12 bases. V dropped 2 bases and J dropped 5; count of bases not matched to a gene: 6. The length of the CDR3 is 16 residues. Per germline, CDR1 GTSNPN and CDR2 SVGIG (reference sequence). The CDR3 region has the DNA TGTGCCTGGAGTAGCGGACTAGCGGGGCTAACCGGGGAGCTGTTTTTT. This encodes CAWSSGLAGLTGELFF.

CDR3 DNA sequence: TGTGCCAGCAGCTTAGCGATCGCACAGGCCCCCTACGAGCAGTACTTC. Residues: CASSLAIAQAPYEQYF. The chain carries TRBV7-2 and TRBJ2-7; a weak D match, TRBD1 (5 bases). With 0 bases removed from V and 2 bases from J, the gap between germline ends came to 14 bases. The CDR3 covers 16 residues. Germline CDR1 SGHTA, CDR2 FQGNSA.

The chain couples TRBV5-4 to TRBJ1-1; D is ambiguous. Looked up from germline, CDR1 is SGHNT and CDR2 is YYREEE (reference sequence). The CDR3 has 16 residues. V lost 2 bases, J lost 2 bases, and 16 bases lay in between. As DNA, the CDR3 is TGTGCCAGCAGCTTAGTAGGGCCACCTACCAACACTGAAGCTTTCTTT. As protein: CASSLVGPPTNTEAFF. The full variable domain, in which reference TRBV5-4 and TRBJ1-1 provide the parts outside the CDR3, is ETGVTQSPTHLIKTRGQQVTLRCSSQSGHNTVSWYQQALGQGPQFIFQYYREEENGRGNFPPRFSGLQFPNYSSELNVNALELDDSALYLCASSLVGPPTNTEAFFGQGTRLTVV.

The CDR3 bases are TGTGCCAGCAGCGTAGGAGGGACAGGGGGGGAAAAACTGTTTTTT. It is translated as CASSVGGTGGEKLFF. The gene calls are TRBV9 and TRBJ1-4, with TRBD1 matching over 11 bases. The CDR3 covers 15 residues. Trimming at V came to 0 bases and at J to 8 bases, leaving 3 bases not matched to a gene. CDR1 is SGDLS and CDR2 is YYNGEE in the germline V gene. The full variable domain, its missing parts supplied by reference TRBV9 and TRBJ1-4, is DSGVTQTPKHLITATGQRVTLRCSPRSGDLSVYWYQQSLDQGLQFLIQYYNGEERAKGNILERFSAQQFPDLHSELNLSSLELGDSALYFCASSVGGTGGEKLFFGSGTQLSVL.

Comments on this clone: Germline and junction disagree at one end, which may indicate a read error. This CDR3 is also generated by other DNA sequences in the sample. V and J are TRBV27 and TRBJ2-2; either TRBD1 or TRBD2 may fit D (6 bases each). Germline CDR1 and CDR2: MNHEY and SMNVEV (reference sequence). CDR3 length equals 16 residues. CDR3 in DNA: TGTGCCAGCAGTCCAGCCGGGGGCCCCCAGGCCGGGGAGCTGTTCTTT. Amino acid sequence: CASSPAGGPQAGELFF.

The rearrangement joins TRBV10-3 to TRBJ2-3; 7 bases are shared with TRBD2. The length of the CDR3 is 14 residues. Trimming at V came to 6 bases and at J to 3 bases, leaving 6 bases not matched to a gene. Germline V gene lookup returns CDR1 ENHRY and CDR2 SYGVKD. CDR3 nucleotides: TGTGCCATCAGGGGGGGAGGGAGGACAGATACGCAGTATTTT. Translated: CAIRGGGRTDTQYF.

The chain recombines TRBV7-2 with TRBJ1-1, with unresolved D. The CDR3 spans 13 residues. The germline gives CDR1 SGHTA, CDR2 FQGNSA. V was pared by 5 bases and J by 1 base, with 8 bases between. The CDR3 protein is CASSPQKNTEAFF. The CDR3 nucleotides read TGTGCCAGCAGCCCACAAAAGAACACTGAAGCTTTCTTT.

This clone occurred a few times. The CDR3 reads CASSLGQEPYGYTF. CDR3 bases: TGTGCCAGCAGCTTAGGCCAGGAGCCCTATGGCTACACCTTC. The chain employs TRBV7-8 and TRBJ1-2; unclear D gene. The germline V gene encodes CDR1 SGHVS and CDR2 FQNEAQ. Between the trimmed V and J ends, which lost 1 base and 4 bases, there was a span of 10 bases. This CDR3 region has 14 residues.

V gene TRBV10-3 combines with J gene TRBJ2-7; 9 positions match TRBD1. CDR3 length equals 14 residues. Unmatched junction bases numbered 6, after V lost 5 bases and J lost 4 bases. The germline CDR1 and CDR2 sequences are ENHRY and SYGVKD. The chain's CDR3 is CAISLQGAPYEQYF. The CDR3 region has the DNA TGTGCCATCAGTCTACAGGGGGCGCCTTACGAGCAGTACTTC.

This chain connects TRBV5-4 to TRBJ1-1; D is unresolved. The germline V and J ends were trimmed by 0 bases and 4 bases, with 7 bases remaining between them. The CDR3 length is 13 residues. The V gene's germline CDR1 is SGHNT and CDR2 YYREEE (reference sequence). This CDR3 is CASSLDRGTEAFF. For the CDR3, the DNA is TGTGCCAGCAGCTTGGATCGCGGCACTGAAGCTTTCTTT.

In this sample, this clone turned up a few times. V is TRBV13 and J is TRBJ2-7, with TRBD2 matching 7 bases. This CDR3 contains 15 residues. V lost 0 bases and J lost 4; bases outside the gene matches: 6. Looked up from germline, CDR1 is PRHDT and CDR2 is FYEKMQ (reference sequence). Here the CDR3 reads CASSLGGGRGYEQYF. CDR3 DNA sequence: TGTGCCAGCAGCTTAGGCGGCGGGAGAGGTTACGAGCAGTACTTC.

V is TRBV5-1 and J is TRBJ2-1, with D unresolved. CDR1 SGHRS and CDR2 YFSETQ come from the germline V gene. This CDR3 has 14 residues. Trimming took 8 bases from V and 0 from J, leaving 12 bases between them. CDR3 in DNA: TGCGCCAGTCGGGCTGACCTCTCCTACAATGAGCAGTTCTTC. Protein product: CASRADLSYNEQFF.

The gene calls are TRBV29-1 and TRBJ2-1; D is possibly TRBD2 (6 bases). The germline V gene encodes CDR1 SQVTM and CDR2 ANQGSEA. This CDR3 comprises 15 residues. V shed 3 bases and J shed 9 bases, with 21 bases lying between them. The CDR3 nucleotides are TGCAGCGTTGACGATGCGGCTAGCGTAGCTCCTGAGCAGTTCTTC. It codes for CSVDDAASVAPEQFF.

As regards this clone: The junction differs from germline at one of its ends, possibly a read error. This rearrangement joins TRBV7-7 to TRBJ2-2; no firm D call. The CDR3 consists of 13 residues. Germline CDR1 is SSHAT and CDR2 is FNYEAQ (reference sequence). The CDR3 spells CASSPRATGELFF. The DNA of the CDR3 is TGTGCTAGCAGCCCTCGGGCCACCGGGGAGCTGTTTTTT.

V usage is TRBV4-1 and J usage is TRBJ1-4, with 9 bases identical to TRBD1. The germline V gene encodes CDR1 MGHRA and CDR2 YSYEKL. This CDR3 region has 19 residues. The junction had 15 bases not matched to a gene; V was cut back by 0 bases and J by 7 bases. DNA of the CDR3: TGCGCCAGCAGCCAAGACATTTTCACAGGGGGCCGACGGGGTGAAAAACTGTTTTTT. This codes for CASSQDIFTGGRRGEKLFF.